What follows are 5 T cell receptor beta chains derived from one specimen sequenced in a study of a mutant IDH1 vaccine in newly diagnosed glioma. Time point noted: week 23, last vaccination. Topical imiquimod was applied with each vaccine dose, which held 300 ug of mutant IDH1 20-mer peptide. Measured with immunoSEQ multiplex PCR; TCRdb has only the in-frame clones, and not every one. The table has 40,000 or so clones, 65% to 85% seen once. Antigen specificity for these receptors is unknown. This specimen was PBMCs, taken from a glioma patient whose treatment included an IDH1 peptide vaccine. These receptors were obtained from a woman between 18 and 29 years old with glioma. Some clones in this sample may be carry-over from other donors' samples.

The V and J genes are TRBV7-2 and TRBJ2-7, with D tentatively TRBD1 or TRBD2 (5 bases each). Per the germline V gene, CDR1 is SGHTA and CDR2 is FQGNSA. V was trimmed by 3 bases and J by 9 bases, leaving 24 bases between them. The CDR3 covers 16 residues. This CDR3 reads CASSFGTQYSYDPQYF. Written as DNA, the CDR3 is TGTGCCAGCAGCTTCGGGACCCAGTACTCCTACGACCCGCAGTACTTC.

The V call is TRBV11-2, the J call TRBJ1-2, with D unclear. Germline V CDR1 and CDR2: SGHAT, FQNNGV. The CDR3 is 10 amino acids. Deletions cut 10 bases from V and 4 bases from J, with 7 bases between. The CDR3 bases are TGTGCCACGGGCTCCTATGGCTACACCTTC. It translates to CATGSYGYTF.

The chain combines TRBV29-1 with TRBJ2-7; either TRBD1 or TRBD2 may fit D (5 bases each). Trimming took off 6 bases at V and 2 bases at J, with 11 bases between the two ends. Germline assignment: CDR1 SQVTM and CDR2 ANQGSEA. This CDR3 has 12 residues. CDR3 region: CSVGDGAYEQYF. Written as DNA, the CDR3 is TGCAGCGTGGGGGACGGAGCCTACGAGCAGTACTTC.

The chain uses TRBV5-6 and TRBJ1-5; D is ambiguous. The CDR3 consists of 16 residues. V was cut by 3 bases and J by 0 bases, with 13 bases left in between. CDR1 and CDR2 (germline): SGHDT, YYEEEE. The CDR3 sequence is CASSSRGAYSNQPQHF. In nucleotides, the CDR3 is TGTGCCAGCAGCTCGAGAGGAGCTTATAGCAATCAGCCCCAGCATTTT.

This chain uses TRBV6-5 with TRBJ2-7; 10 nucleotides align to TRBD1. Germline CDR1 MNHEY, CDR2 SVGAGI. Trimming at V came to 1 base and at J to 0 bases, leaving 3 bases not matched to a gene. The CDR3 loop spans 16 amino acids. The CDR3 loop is CASSYFRQGASYEQYF. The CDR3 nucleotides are TGTGCCAGCAGTTACTTTCGACAGGGGGCCTCCTACGAGCAGTACTTC.